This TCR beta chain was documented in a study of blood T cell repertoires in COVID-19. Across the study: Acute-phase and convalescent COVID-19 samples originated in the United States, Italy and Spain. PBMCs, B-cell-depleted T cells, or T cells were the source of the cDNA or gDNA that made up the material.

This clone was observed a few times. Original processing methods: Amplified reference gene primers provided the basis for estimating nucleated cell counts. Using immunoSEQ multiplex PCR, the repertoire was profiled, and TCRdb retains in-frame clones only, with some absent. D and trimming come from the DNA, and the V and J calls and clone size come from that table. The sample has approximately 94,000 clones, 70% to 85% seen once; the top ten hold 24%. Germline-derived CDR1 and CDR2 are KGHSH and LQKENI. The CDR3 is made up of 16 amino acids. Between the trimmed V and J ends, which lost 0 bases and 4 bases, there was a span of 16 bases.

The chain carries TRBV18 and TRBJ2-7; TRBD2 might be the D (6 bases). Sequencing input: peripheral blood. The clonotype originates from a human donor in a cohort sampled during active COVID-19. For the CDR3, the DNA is TGTGCCAGCTCACCACCTTTTGGACTACAAACTTACGAGCAGTACTTC. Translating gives CASSPPFGLQTYEQYF.